This T cell receptor beta chain was documented in a study of T cells in Graves' hyperthyroidism and ophthalmopathy (dated by TCRdb to 2018 to 2020). Looking at the study overall: Peripheral blood was collected at initial diagnosis, before any treatment. In addition, the study compared T-cell repertoires in thyroid tissue and in blood from about 6 Graves' hyperthyroidism patients. To identify TCR V-J signatures that set the groups apart, the researchers used a discovery cohort of 100 patients, made up of under 50 with Graves' ophthalmopathy and 55 to 65 with stable Graves' hyperthyroidism. The paper describes TCR Vbeta CDR3 sequencing of more than 120 peripheral blood samples, made up of some 42 ophthalmopathy patients, 70 to 75 hyperthyroidism patients and some 17 progressor patients. After sampling, hyperthyroidism patients received methimazole starting at 30 mg daily, and ophthalmopathy patients received high-dose intravenous methylprednisolone. An independent validation cohort of fewer than 20 hyperthyroidism patients and about 15 patients who later progressed to ophthalmopathy tested prospective prediction of ophthalmopathy. The approximately 98 discovery patients were randomly divided into training and test sets at a 7:3 ratio.

Stable Graves' hyperthyroidism was defined as no progression to ophthalmopathy during 18 months of follow-up. Hyperthyroidism patients were newly diagnosed, had a disease duration of under 2 months, and were aged 18 to 65 years. The study excluded patients with uncontrolled infections, other autoimmune diseases, pregnancy or lactation. Clinical symptoms, serum thyroxine and TRAb, thyroid ultrasound, and orbital computed tomography formed the basis for the diagnoses. Ficoll-Paque density gradient centrifugation was used to isolate PBMCs from around 10 ml of fresh peripheral blood. Trizol reagent was used to extract total RNA, and RNA quality was then checked on an Agilent 2100 Bioanalyzer. The TCR beta CDR3 regions were amplified from the RNA transcripts. For the first round of RT-PCR on the TCR CDR3, the HTBI primer set was used together with the Qiagen OneStep RT-PCR kit. Libraries were constructed in a second round of multiplex PCR, after which size selection and purification were performed. Libraries were sequenced paired-end with 100 bp reads on an Illumina HiSeq2000. The paper's processing steps were these. SOAPnuke was used to process the raw data, removing reads that contained adapters or uncalled bases, had a mean Phred below 15, or lacked an exact match to the constant primer or identifier. High-quality paired reads were merged with COPE v1.2.5, and unique nucleotide sequences were defined as clonotypes. MiTCR v1.1 was used to align the clonotypes against IMGT TRBV, TRBD and TRBJ reference segments. Analysis was restricted to V-J combinations with a frequency above 0.0001, which covered roughly 99% of repertoires. A TCS score was defined as the ratio of F50 (clonal expansion) to E x V (chaos), with BLOSUM62-based TCRdist applied between CDR3 peptides within each V-J. Welch's t-statistics and random forest reduced approximately 520 V-J features to 13, which were used in a naive Bayes classifier (R e1071). The raw public reads went through TCRdb reprocessing: fastp at Q25, MiXCR clone calling, in-frame beta chains kept. CDR3 protein sequences are deduplicated, and each keeps its most common genes and DNA. The V and J calls here are based on TCRdb, not the publication. This sample gives some 440,000 distinct CDR3 sequences in total; more than 15% of them show up just once. In total, the top ten clones hold around 7.3% of the sample.

A note on this clonotype: There is no known antigen for this receptor. The input lacks base qualities; no much larger clone sits a single base away.

What the work shows at the level of the full study, not this receptor alone: Most expanded thyroid clonotypes (frequency above 0.001) were also found in blood, which suggests that blood repertoires may mirror thyroid immune responses. In validation, the model predicted progression to ophthalmopathy a median of around 6.5 months before onset, with about 64% sensitivity and 72.22% specificity. In cross-validation, a model built on a 13 V-J signature told ophthalmopathy apart from stable hyperthyroidism with about 90% sensitivity and around 81% specificity, and in testing the same model reached 80%/75%. Sample size was not statistically predetermined, and blinding of investigators to group allocation was not performed.

Inclusive of the bounding cysteine and phenylalanine, the CDR3 is 14 residues long. Just CDR3 DNA is preserved here, 42 bases in frame from base 1. Looking up the germline V gene yields CDR1 SGHRS and CDR2 YFSETQ. The trim is 4 bases for V and 2 bases for J, with a gap of 11 bases between the germline ends. The sequence derives from a woman between 18 and 30 years old with Graves' hyperthyroidism. The V gene is TRBV5-1 and the J gene is TRBJ2-3, with an unclear D gene assignment. Material: blood. This receptor has the CDR3 CASSPVGYTDTQYF. Read as DNA, the sequence is TGCGCCAGCAGCCCAGTAGGCTACACAGATACGCAGTATTTT.